This TCR beta chain was profiled in a study of T cell responses to AZD1222 COVID-19 vaccine. The CDR3 length is 17 residues. Here immunoSEQ multiplex PCR was the method, and the copy in TCRdb shows in-frame clones only, minus some. The sample lists about 140,000 clones; 90% were seen once. This sequence was found in an adult in good health. The sample was peripheral blood, taken on day 0 of AZD1222 vaccination. The chain uses TRBV1 and TRBJ2-4. TRBV1 is a recognized pseudogene. The CDR3 loop reads CTSSPAPPPLAKNIQYF. CDR3 nucleotides: TGCACCAGCAGCCCGGCACCTCCTCCTCTAGCCAAAAACATTCAGTACTTC.